One and the same sample provided the 8 T cell receptor beta chains below, sequenced in a study of blood T cell repertoires in COVID-19. The assay was immunoSEQ multiplex PCR, and TCRdb's table has in-frame clones only and misses some. Of roughly 92,000 clones in the sample, roughly nine tenths were seen once. The sample taken for sequencing was peripheral blood. The receptors originated from a middle-aged man with acute or convalescent COVID-19.

V gene TRBV4-3 combines with J gene TRBJ2-1; 8 positions match TRBD2. Per germline, CDR1 LGHNA and CDR2 YSLEER. The CDR3 runs to 18 residues. V lost 0 bases and J lost 3; bases outside the gene matches: 10. CDR3 loop: CASSQDRDGRANYNEQFF. The CDR3 region has the DNA TGCGCCAGCAGCCAAGATCGTGACGGGAGGGCCAACTACAATGAGCAGTTCTTC.

The rearrangement uses TRBV30 and TRBJ1-4; 8 positions agree with TRBD1. Germline V gene lookup returns CDR1 GTSNPN and CDR2 SVGIG (reference sequence). CDR3 length equals 17 residues. V trimming: 3 bases; J trimming: 0 bases; junction bases outside the gene matches: 9. In DNA form, the CDR3 reads TGTGCCTGGAGCCAGACGACAGGGGATGCAACTAATGAAAAACTGTTTTTT. This gives the protein CAWSQTTGDATNEKLFF. The whole variable domain, remainder taken from reference TRBV30 and TRBJ1-4, is SQTIHQWPATLVQPVGSPLSLECTVEGTSNPNLYWYRQAAGRGLQLLFYSVGIGQISSEVPQNLSASRPQDRQFILSSKKLLLSDSGFYLCAWSQTTGDATNEKLFFGSGTQLSVL.

V is TRBV27 and J is TRBJ2-7; 11 positions match TRBD1. The junction had 8 bases not matched to a gene; V was cut back by 10 bases and J by 6 bases. CDR3 length: 13 residues. Germline V CDR1 and CDR2: MNHEY, SMNVEV (reference sequence). The CDR3, as DNA: TGTGCCACCGGGACAGGGGGAGGTGGCGAGCAGTACTTC. Amino acids: CATGTGGGGEQYF.

The genes are TRBV7-2 and TRBJ1-1, with no clear D. Germline lookup yields CDR1 SGHTA and CDR2 FQGNSA. The CDR3 totals 14 residues. Trimming took 5 bases from V and 5 from J, leaving 15 bases between them. CDR3 residues: CASSPQARVTEAFF. For the CDR3, the DNA is TGTGCCAGCAGCCCCCAGGCGCGGGTGACTGAAGCTTTCTTT.

The chain links TRBV6-5 to TRBJ2-7; D is perhaps TRBD2 (6 bases). Looked up from germline, CDR1 is MNHEY and CDR2 is SVGAGI. Trimming pared 2 bases from V and 2 bases from J, leaving 10 bases between. CDR3 size: 14 residues. CDR3 nucleotide sequence: TGTGCCAGCAGTTACCTAGGACTACCCTACGAGCAGTACTTC. This gives the protein CASSYLGLPYEQYF.

This sequence joins TRBV7-9 and TRBJ1-2; 7 positions agree with TRBD1. After removal of 5 bases from V and 4 bases from J, the junction contained 7 bases not matched to a gene. The germline V gene encodes CDR1 SEHNR and CDR2 FQNEAQ (reference sequence). This CDR3 region has 14 residues. The CDR3 DNA sequence: TGTGCCAGCAGCCCGACAGGGCTCAGCTATGGCTACACCTTC. Translating it yields CASSPTGLSYGYTF.

V and J are TRBV2 and TRBJ2-1; 9 nucleotides agree with TRBD2. Looked up from germline, CDR1 is SNHLY and CDR2 is FYNNEI. The CDR3 has 17 amino acids. The V and J ends lost 4 bases and 7 bases, in that order; junction bases with no gene match: 14. CDR3 protein: CASSVGTSRRVQNEQFF. The CDR3 nucleotides are TGTGCCAGCAGTGTCGGGACTAGCAGGAGAGTCCAGAATGAGCAGTTCTTC.

CDR3 residues: CAWSVERSYGYTF. CDR3 in DNA: TGTGCCTGGAGTGTGGAGAGGAGCTATGGCTACACCTTC. The genes are TRBV30 and TRBJ1-2; D is undetermined. Looked up from germline, CDR1 is GTSNPN and CDR2 is SVGIG (reference sequence). Trimming took off 0 bases at V and 4 bases at J, with 9 bases between the two ends. The CDR3 extends over 13 amino acids.